The present T cell receptor (beta chain) was sequenced within a study of cytomegalovirus exposure and HLA in healthy donors (dated by TCRdb to 2015 to 2018). For the wider study: In an earlier analysis of under 750 of the donors, 250 to 350 Gb of sequence data and some 100 million unique TCR beta sequences from 180 million or so T cells were reported. The number of donors typed differed by locus, with roughly 629-640 for A, B, C, DRB1 and DQB1, more than 500 for DQA1, nearly 610 for DPA1, and approximately 470 for DPB1. Approximately 330 gigabases of sequencing data and around 85 million unique TCR sequences made up an early release that covered approximately 700 HLA-typed donors. The T cell repertoires of some 670 subjects were profiled by immunosequencing and related to cytomegalovirus serostatus. High-throughput TCR immunosequencing, statistical association of individual TCRs with disease status, and machine learning were combined to predict cytomegalovirus infection status. On average, approximately 250,000 unique TCR beta nucleotide sequences were sequenced per donor among about 400 genotyped donors of the cohort, with approximately 18% of those sequences being non-productive. The study was designed to test whether signatures of past pathogen exposure could be identified by cataloging public T cell receptors. A later genetic analysis took genome-wide SNP genotypes for about three fifths of the 666 donors and used that subset as a discovery cohort. All discovery cohort repertoires had been generated using a single sequencing platform. Along with the approximately 650-subject first cohort, a separate validation cohort of roughly 110 different subjects was used. Roughly 5 DR-DQ haplotypes were handled as single units for association and clustering, since linkage in the cohort was strong. HLA typing covered class I and class II loci at four-digit resolution. To decide whether each TCR beta V gene segment behaved as functional or pseudogenic, an earlier analysis of several hundred of the donors relied on high-throughput TCR beta sequencing. In the later analysis, no new phenotypic data were used to find candidate immune exposures; instead, reliance was placed on TCR beta sequences and their occurrence across donors. Alongside the repertoire data, information on donor age, sex, ethnicity and CMV serostatus was compiled. A later analysis re-analyzed previously published TCR beta repertoires from hundreds of donors and added high-resolution HLA genotyping to study TCR occurrence patterns. The genetic ancestry cluster associated with self-reported Caucasian donors included 81% of the roughly 400 genotyped donors.

The cohort comprised around 700 healthy bone marrow donors. All cohort members were sampled while nominally healthy, although unrecorded immune exposures were likely present. The donor was CMV seropositive and was included in the group of 250 to 300 seropositive cohort members. A peripheral blood sample was collected from each donor, and TCR beta sequencing was performed on peripheral blood mononuclear cells. Genomic DNA was extracted from the blood cell samples with the Qiagen DNeasy Blood Extraction Kit. Here is what the overall study found, with its caveats: A later analysis found that most CMV-associated TCR beta chains appeared HLA-restricted, with HLA associations seemingly driven largely by CMV exposure. The only immune exposure information available for the cohort was CMV serostatus. In a later genetic analysis, a missense DCLRE1C variant was associated with V-gene and J-gene trimming of TCR beta chains, and the association was replicated in an independent cohort. The sequencing pipeline was judged likely to have produced a cluster of highly shared sequence variants as a technical artifact. The study listed 164 TCR beta chains as associated with cytomegalovirus. Across donors, most TCR sequences were observed very rarely, whereas some public TCRs were present in many individuals. A further reported finding was that TCR beta sequences accurately predicted the HLA-A and HLA-B alleles for most subjects in the first cohort. Because counts were too low, roughly 16 rarely observed V segments, including chromosome 9 orphons, were left out of the earlier analysis of 587 of the donors. A later analysis found that TCR association rates varied across HLA loci, with DRB1 alleles showing the most associated TCRs and HLA-C alleles the fewest. The authors suggested that the approach could potentially be generalized to other disease states and immunological phenotypes. Presence/absence analyses assumed roughly uniform sequencing depth across donors, an assumption that may not hold. Correlated functional status among segregating V segments might reflect linkage disequilibrium, but an unknown experimental factor could not be ruled out. An earlier analysis of 450 to 750 of the donors showed that most TCR beta V segments appeared in productive rearrangements either about 87% or about 30% of the time, which broadly matched IMGT annotations. Only TCR beta chains were sequenced in this cohort, and the absence of alpha or paired-chain data limited detectable features. Several of the top co-occurrence clusters appeared to be linked to parvovirus B19, influenza, CMV and Epstein-Barr virus, according to a later analysis. Assigning TCR associations to individual alleles was difficult when HLA alleles, especially DR and DQ, strongly co-occurred. According to a later genetic analysis, donors in an Asian-associated ancestry cluster had fewer N-insertions in productive TCRs than the approximately 610-donor mean. In vitro tests confirmed that a few of the cytomegalovirus-associated TCR beta chains recognize cytomegalovirus antigens. The classifier was reported to diagnose cytomegalovirus status with high specificity and sensitivity in both the original cohort and the validation cohort. Because HLA typing was unavailable for some donors at each locus, only the typed subset was used in association tests. Some IMGT-functional V segments, including TRBV6-2 and TRBV6-3, could not be told apart with the 87-base-pair reads, so those segments were excluded. A later analysis found that HLA-associated TCR beta chains were more clonally expanded and had lower generation probabilities than equally common non-associated chains. A later analysis associated roughly 17,000 TCR beta sequences with specific HLA alleles at a false discovery rate of 0.05.

The library was built by means of the immunoSEQ multiplex PCR assay. The multiplex PCR relied on a mix of 60 forward primers for TCR Vbeta segments and 13 reverse primers for TCR Jbeta segments. Amplification of the CDR3 region of rearranged TCR beta genes was performed with a multiplex PCR assay on genomic DNA. On the Illumina HiSeq System, the amplified TCR beta libraries were sequenced as 87-base-pair reads. As for how the authors treated the data: A later analysis tallied around 80 million unique TCR beta chains across the 660 or so repertoires, and around 10 million of those chains were shared by two or more donors. Raw reads were error-corrected and collapsed into unique sequences with a nearest-neighbor algorithm that merged closely related sequences to remove PCR and sequencing errors. To assign V, D and J gene segments, CDR3 sequences were aligned to IMGT reference sequences. For a sequence to be retained, a match of at least six nucleotides was required to both a V gene segment and a J gene segment. A rearrangement counted as productive if the CDR3 had no stop codons and remained in frame with V and J, and every other rearrangement counted as non-productive. CDR3 was defined according to IMGT convention as the region running from the second conserved V-encoded cysteine to the conserved J-encoded phenylalanine. Sequences without an unambiguous match to a single V gene segment were excluded from the earlier analysis of 500 to 700 of the donors. In an earlier analysis of about 590 of the donors, a V segment was called functional when productive rearrangements were above 56.7%, and segregating when the standard deviation between donors exceeded 5%. A statistical classification framework was built for diagnosing cytomegalovirus status from the catalog of TCR beta chain sequences. In a later analysis, V and J genes were assigned by comparing TCR nucleotide sequences against IMGT/GENE-DB human TR gene sequences. Using the TCRdist pipeline, a later analysis assigned CDR3 sequences along with most-parsimonious VDJ recombination scenarios. In a later analysis, every TCR beta chain was defined by the combination of its CDR3 amino acid sequence and its V-gene family, and reads without a unique V-gene family were dropped. As a way to deal with suspected cross-contamination and a sequencing artifact, a later analysis dropped roughly 600 nucleotide sequences that were highly shared and had low generation probability. For each public chain, a later analysis derived a clonal expansion index from normalized ranks of inferred template counts within each repertoire. Generation probabilities in a later analysis came from a VDJ recombination model fitted to out-of-frame rearrangements, and those results were checked against IGoR. In a later analysis, hypergeometric tests were used to score TCR-TCR, TCR-HLA and TCR-CMV co-occurrence, with a repertoire-size bias correction applied to TCR pairs. False discovery rates were estimated in a later analysis by permuting HLA or CMV assignments 20 times. A later analysis grouped co-occurring TCRs with DBSCAN, adding TCRdist sequence similarity when clustering within HLA-allele-positive subsets. Repertoires with fewer than 30,000 or more than 120,000 public chains were left out of co-occurrence clustering, as were about five repertoires with anomalous nucleotide sharing. TCRdb limited this immuneACCESS table to in-frame rearrangements with V and J called. A share of clones is missing; checked studies link under half to unresolved V genes, and the rest is unexplained. That table is the source of V, J and clone size, and D and trimming were worked out from the DNA. The sample profile shows fewer than 150,000 clones; approximately 78% of them were found once. The top ten constitute 5% to 7.5% of the sample.

The CDR3 spans 16 residues, from the cysteine through the phenylalanine. Just CDR3 DNA is preserved here, 48 bases in frame from base 1. Trimming takes 5 bases off V and 3 bases off J; junction bases not matched to a gene: 9. The germline V gene (reference sequence) provides CDR1 MNHNY and CDR2 SVGAGI. Concerning this clone itself: Its antigen is unknown. No much larger clone is present one base from it, and per-base qualities are unavailable.

The sequence derives from a woman in her forties in good health and CMV-seropositive. The V and J segments used are TRBV6-6 and TRBJ2-3; 9 of the junction bases match TRBD1. Material for sequencing was PBMCs. The CDR3 sequence is CASSPRGQGVTDTQYF. The nucleotide sequence reads TGTGCCAGCAGTCCTAGGGGACAGGGAGTTACAGATACGCAGTATTTT.